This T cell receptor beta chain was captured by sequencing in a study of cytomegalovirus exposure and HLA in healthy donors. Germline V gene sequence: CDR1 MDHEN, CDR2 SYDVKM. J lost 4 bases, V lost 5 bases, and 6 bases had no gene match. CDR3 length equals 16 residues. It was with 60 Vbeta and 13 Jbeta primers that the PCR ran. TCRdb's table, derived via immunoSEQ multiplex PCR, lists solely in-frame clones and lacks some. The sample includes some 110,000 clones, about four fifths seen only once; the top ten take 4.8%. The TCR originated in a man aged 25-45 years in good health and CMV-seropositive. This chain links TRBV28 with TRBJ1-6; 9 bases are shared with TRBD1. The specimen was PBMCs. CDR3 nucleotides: TGTGCCAGCAGTCAGGGACAGGGTTGGTATAATTCACCCCTCCACTTT. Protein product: CASSQGQGWYNSPLHF.